The entry below gives a single T cell receptor (beta chain) sequence along with its context. The specificity of this receptor is unknown. The input lacks base qualities; no much larger clone sits a single base away. TCRdb records Illumina NovaSeq 6000 as the sequencer. TCRalpha and TCRbeta cDNA libraries were constructed by 5'RACE with constant-segment primers, with sample barcodes and unique molecular identifiers being introduced. Trizol reagent was used to extract RNA from every sample. Library amplification was performed in two PCR steps, and a second sample barcode and Illumina TruSeq adapters were introduced in the second step. Libraries were sequenced on an Illumina NovaSeq with 2 x 150 bp paired-end reads. On the study's bioinformatics: Reads were demultiplexed and collapsed into UMI-guided consensus sequences with migec v1.2.7. Using mixcr v2.1.11, the UMI consensuses were aligned to TRA and TRB V and J templates and assembled into clonotypes. Clonotypes were classified as expanded or contracted when called significant by both edgeR and NoisET, with noise models trained on biological replicates. edgeR calls used a false discovery rate-adjusted p below 0.01 and a log2 fold-change threshold of 1. As an exploratory analysis of dynamics, max-normalized trajectories of the 1000 most abundant clonotypes were examined by PCA with hierarchical clustering. Each responding clone was given a CD4 or CD8 phenotype based on the CD4+ and CD8+ repertoires, which had been sequenced separately. The public reads were run again by TCRdb, first through fastp at Q25 and then through MiXCR, and only productive beta chains were kept. Entries are consolidated by CDR3 protein sequence, retaining the most common genes and DNA. Clone size and V and J calls follow TCRdb, not the original study. A total of approximately 300,000 distinct CDR3 sequences appear in this sample, roughly a fifth of them only once. Of the sample, roughly 21% falls within the top ten clones.

This record belongs to a study of T-cell memory formation after mild COVID-19 (dated by TCRdb to the early 2020s). With regard to the full study: TCR sequence clusters from the two donors were found to be largely donor specific. Longitudinal TCRalpha and TCRbeta repertoire sequencing tracked T-cell clones expanding and contracting after mild COVID-19 in a couple of donors. The cohort comprised two young, previously healthy adult volunteers, one female and one male.

V lost 2 bases and J lost 5 bases; the stretch between them is 9 bases long. Its CDR3 holds 13 amino acids, cysteine through phenylalanine. Only CDR3 DNA remains: 39 bases, in frame from the first base. CDR1 and CDR2 are read off the germline V gene as SGHTA and FQGNSA. PBMCs were isolated by Ficoll-Paque density gradient centrifugation. The paper's findings and limits, for the study overall: Contracting CD4+ clones were found mainly in CM and EM memory subsets, while CD8+ clones were enriched in EMRA. Whether the second-wave clones peaking on day 37 were SARS-CoV-2 specific was not confirmed. Some responding clones were detected in pre-infection memory, which suggested that pre-existing cross-reactive memory T cells had joined the SARS-CoV-2 response. Balanced CD4/CD8 phenotypes were observed for clones contracting from day 15 to 85, whereas a bias towards CD4+ was observed for a second wave of clones expanding from day 15 to 37. The study covered only a couple of mild cases, and larger cohorts including severe cases with pre-infection samples were considered necessary.

The receptor comes from a man in his late teens or twenties who had mild COVID-19 (a few samples of this study predate the infection). The sample titles of this study are shuffled in the database, so cell type and time point are left out; the donor was told from shared clones. The chain uses TRBV7-2 and TRBJ2-5, with no reliable assignment of the D segment. The material sequenced was PBMCs or a T cell subset sorted from them (not recorded which). The DNA sequence follows: TGTGCCAGCAGCTTACGACGTCTGGAGACCCAGTACTTC. This yields the protein CASSLRRLETQYF.